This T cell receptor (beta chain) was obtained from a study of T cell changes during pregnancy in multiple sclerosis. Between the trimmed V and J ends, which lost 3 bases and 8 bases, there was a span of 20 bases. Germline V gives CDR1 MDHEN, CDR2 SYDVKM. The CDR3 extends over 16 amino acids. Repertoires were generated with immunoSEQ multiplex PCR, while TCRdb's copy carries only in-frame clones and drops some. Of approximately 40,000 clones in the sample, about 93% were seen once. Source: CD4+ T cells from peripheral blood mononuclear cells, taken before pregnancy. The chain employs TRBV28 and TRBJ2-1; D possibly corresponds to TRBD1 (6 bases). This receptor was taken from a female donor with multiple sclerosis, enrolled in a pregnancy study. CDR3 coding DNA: TGTGCCAGCAGTTTCCGCCCTCCGGGACACGGCGATGAGCAGTTCTTC. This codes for CASSFRPPGHGDEQFF.